This TCR beta chain was documented in a study of T cell responses to AZD1222 COVID-19 vaccine (dated by TCRdb to about 2021). For the wider study: TCR sequencing was performed for about 240 trial participants, of whom about 200 were given two doses of AZD1222 and approximately 25 were given two doses of MenACWY control vaccine. Trial participants were enrolled into age subgroups of 18-55, 56-69 and 70-plus years, which contained about 150, 28 and 57 TCR-sequenced participants, respectively. What the research found in general, with its limitations: Participants were mostly white British and included more females than males, and it was suggested by the authors that clonal diversity may have been underestimated. In the small 56-69-year group, the increase in depth fell short of significance, most likely because of low power. Epitopes outside the regions mutated in the B.1.351 and B.1.1.7 variants were reportedly recognized by nearly half of the unique spike-specific TCRs. The whole spike protein was spanned by vaccine-associated CD4 TCRs, and dominant responses were seen in regions 160-218 and 743-854. Because no day 14 peak-response samples were available, the repertoires could be characterized only after the peak T cell response. Only a handful of AZD1222 recipients were SARS-CoV-2 seropositive at baseline, limiting conclusions about previously exposed vaccinees. After two AZD1222 doses, spike-specific TCR breadth and depth were significantly higher than at day 0 and than in MenACWY recipients.

Interpreted using the paper, the time point label stands for: about 28 days (+/-7) after the second vaccine dose. The treatment or condition tag for this specimen amounts to: meningococcal conjugate vaccine given as trial control. Vaccinee samples came from UK trials COV001 and COV002, including a single-blind randomized controlled phase 2/3 trial of AZD1222 (ChAdOx1 nCoV-19) in healthy adults. For TCRbeta chain sequencing, PBMC samples were collected from trial participants at day 0 and at day 28 after the second dose. For this clone: Its antigen remains unidentified. There are no base qualities to consult, and no much larger clone falls within one base.

Via the germline V gene, CDR1 is MNHEY and CDR2 SVGAGI. V sheds 2 bases and J sheds 1 base, leaving 10 bases between their ends. The CDR3 numbers 15 residues from cysteine through phenylalanine. Just CDR3 DNA is preserved here, 45 bases in frame from base 1. The CDR3 regions of human TCRbeta chains were subjected to immunosequencing. As for how the authors treated the data: Repertoire TCRs were checked for matches against a reference library of SARS-CoV-2-specific TCRs that had been generated using the MIRA antigen-specificity platform. Breadth was defined as the fraction of unique TCRs that were SARS-CoV-2-associated. Depth was defined as the fraction of total T cells that were SARS-CoV-2-associated. Using the MIRA data, each spike-specific TCR was mapped to the spike region that the TCR reacts to and placed in a CD4 or CD8 class. Log10-transformed breadth and depth values were compared by one-way ANOVA with Sidak's multiple comparisons tests. What TCRdb holds here is the immuneACCESS table cut down to in-frame rearrangements. Part of the clones is not present; checked against another copy, under half of the missing clones reflect an unresolved V gene, and the others are unexplained. Clonal size and the V and J genes are those of that table, whereas D and trimming came from the DNA. Recorded for this sample are about 120,000 clones; 90% of them occurred a single time. Roughly 4.2% of the sample is taken by the ten largest.

The sequencing used peripheral blood, collected 28 days after the second dose of the MenACWY control vaccine. This chain is built from TRBV6-5 and TRBJ2-3; the D assignment is uncertain and may be TRBD1 or TRBD2, with 5 bases supporting each. The receptor was derived from an adult who received the MenACWY meningococcal vaccine as a control. DNA sequence: TGTGCCAGCAGTTACAGGGACGGCGGCACAGATACGCAGTATTTT. This encodes CASSYRDGGTDTQYF.